Listed below are T cell receptor beta chains from one sample, sequenced in a study of T cells in Graves' hyperthyroidism and ophthalmopathy. MiXCR was run by TCRdb on the multiplex PCR reads, yielding one entry per CDR3 protein. Counted here are under 350,000 distinct CDR3 sequences, 10% to 15% occurring once; the ten biggest clones make up approximately 8.6%. The sequenced sample consisted of blood. These receptors originate from a woman in her 30s with Graves' hyperthyroidism that later progressed to Graves' ophthalmopathy. CDR3s include the opening cysteine and the closing phenylalanine or tryptophan. The D gene is left open where the match is weak. Only part of the rows carry a size: once, few, many, or a class if the clone is expanded.

.	many	TRBJ1-1	TRBV6-2/TRBV6-3	TGTGCCAGCAGAAGAGCCCCGGGTATCGGGATGACTGAAGCTTTCTTT	CASRRAPGIGMTEAFF
.	.	TRBJ2-2	TRBV29-1	TGCAGCGCCGCACGAGGAAACACCGGGGAGCTGTTTTTT	CSAARGNTGELFF
.	many	TRBJ2-7	TRBV7-2	TGTGCCAGCAGCTTTCGGTCAGGGAGCCTCCGCTCCTACGAGCAGTACTTC	CASSFRSGSLRSYEQYF
TRBD2	few	TRBJ2-3	TRBV13	TGTGCCAGCAGCTTCACGAGGACTAGCGGGAAGGATACGCAGTATTTT	CASSFTRTSGKDTQYF
TRBD2	many	TRBJ2-7	TRBV6-5	TGTGCCAGCAGTTACAGGGGCGGGGAGGGCTACGAGCAGTACTTC	CASSYRGGEGYEQYF
.	few	TRBJ2-7	TRBV6-2/TRBV6-3	TGTGCCGCTTCCGGGGCGTACGAGCAGTACTTC	CAASGAYEQYF
.	many	TRBJ2-3	TRBV11-3	TGTGCCAGCAGCCCCCGACAGAACACAGATACGCAGTATTTT	CASSPRQNTDTQYF
.	.	TRBJ2-7	TRBV24-1	TGTGCCACCAGTGAGGGGGGGCAGGGAGAGCAGTACTTC	CATSEGGQGEQYF
.	many	TRBJ1-2	TRBV11-1	TGTGCCAGCAGCTTAGCGCAAGGACGAAACTATGGCTACACCTTC	CASSLAQGRNYGYTF
TRBD1	few	TRBJ2-7	TRBV10-3	TGTGCCATCAGTGGAGGGACAGGGGGCATCTACGAGCAGTACTTC	CAISGGTGGIYEQYF
TRBD1	few	TRBJ1-5	TRBV19	TGTGCCAGTAGTCTGCGGACAGGGCGCAATCAGCCCCAGCATTTT	CASSLRTGRNQPQHF
TRBD1	many	TRBJ1-5	TRBV24-1	TGTGCCACCAGTGAAAGAAGGACAGGGGGCTATCAGCCCCAGCATTTT	CATSERRTGGYQPQHF
.	few	TRBJ1-3	TRBV7-9	TGTGCCAGCAGCTTAAACGGGGACCCCCGCTCTGGAAACACCATATATTTT	CASSLNGDPRSGNTIYF
.	many	TRBJ2-7	TRBV12-3/TRBV12-4	TGTGCCAGCAGCCAAGGACAAGACGAGCAGTACTTC	CASSQGQDEQYF
TRBD1	many	TRBJ2-1	TRBV28	TGTGCCAGCAGTACAGGGGACCGCTACAATGAGCAGTTCTTC	CASSTGDRYNEQFF
TRBD2	many	TRBJ2-2	TRBV6-2/TRBV6-3	TGTGCCAGCAGTTACGAACTAGCGGGAAACACCGGGGAGCTGTTTTTT	CASSYELAGNTGELFF
.	many	TRBJ2-2	TRBV18	TGTGCCAGCTCACCTCAAGGTTCAGGGAGCACCGGGGAGCTGTTTTTT	CASSPQGSGSTGELFF
TRBD2	many	TRBJ2-4	TRBV18	TGTGCCAGCTCATTAGGACTAGCGGATATAGCCAAAAACATTCAGTACTTC	CASSLGLADIAKNIQYF
.	.	TRBJ1-2	TRBV6-1	TGTGCCAGCAGAAGGGGGGGGGCAGGTCTAAACTATGGCTACACCTTC	CASRRGGAGLNYGYTF